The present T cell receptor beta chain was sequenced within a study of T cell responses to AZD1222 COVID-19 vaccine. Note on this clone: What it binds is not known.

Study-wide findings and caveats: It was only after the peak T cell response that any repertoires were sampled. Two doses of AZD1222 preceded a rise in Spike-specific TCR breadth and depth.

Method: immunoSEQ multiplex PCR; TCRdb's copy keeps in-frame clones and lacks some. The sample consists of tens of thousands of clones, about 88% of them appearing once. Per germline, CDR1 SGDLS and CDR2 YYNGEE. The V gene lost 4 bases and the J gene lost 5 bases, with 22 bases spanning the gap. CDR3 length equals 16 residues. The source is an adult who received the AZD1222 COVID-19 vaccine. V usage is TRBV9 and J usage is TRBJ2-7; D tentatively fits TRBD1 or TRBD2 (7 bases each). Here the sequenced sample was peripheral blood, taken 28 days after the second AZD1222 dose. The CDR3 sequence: CASSTGSRGGTHEQYF. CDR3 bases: TGTGCCAGCAGCACAGGGAGCAGGGGGGGGACCCACGAGCAGTACTTC. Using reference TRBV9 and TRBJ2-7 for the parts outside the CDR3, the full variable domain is DSGVTQTPKHLITATGQRVTLRCSPRSGDLSVYWYQQSLDQGLQFLIQYYNGEERAKGNILERFSAQQFPDLHSELNLSSLELGDSALYFCASSTGSRGGTHEQYFGPGTRLTVT.